This TCR beta chain was retrieved from a study of blood T cell repertoires in COVID-19. Using immunoSEQ multiplex PCR, the repertoire was profiled, and TCRdb retains in-frame clones only, with some absent. The table records about 410,000 clones, roughly 90% of them present only once. With 1 base removed from V and 6 bases from J, the gap between germline ends came to 6 bases. The CDR3 has 12 amino acids. Germline V CDR1 and CDR2: SEHNR, FQNEAQ (reference sequence). The receptor's source is a woman between 40 and 55 years old with COVID-19, enrolled during active disease. V gene TRBV7-9 combines with J gene TRBJ2-5; D gene unclear. Input material: peripheral blood. The CDR3 spells CASSLDFQTQYF. The CDR3 DNA follows: TGTGCCAGCAGCTTAGACTTTCAGACCCAGTACTTC.